These 27 T cell receptor beta chains were all obtained from the same sample, sequenced in a study of blood T cell repertoires in COVID-19. Clones were sequenced by immunoSEQ multiplex PCR, and TCRdb holds only the in-frame ones, with some missing. Among over 80,000 clones, roughly 87% were seen once, and the ten largest hold 8% to 10%. Source material: peripheral blood. These receptors were taken from a man aged 50 or older with acute or convalescent COVID-19.

This clone was detected once. The rearrangement uses TRBV28 and TRBJ1-2, with a possible D match to TRBD1 (6 bases). In germline, CDR1 is MDHEN, CDR2 SYDVKM. CDR3 length: 14 amino acids. Trimming took 2 bases from V and 7 from J, leaving 14 bases between them. CDR3 residues: CASSLHRDGAGYTF. The CDR3 DNA sequence: TGTGCCAGCAGTTTACACAGGGACGGGGCTGGCTACACCTTC.

The CDR3 sequence: CSASPGGGNEQFF. In nucleotides, the CDR3 is TGCAGTGCTAGTCCGGGCGGGGGCAATGAGCAGTTCTTC. The genes are TRBV20-1 and TRBJ2-1; 7 bases line up with TRBD2. This CDR3 is 13 amino acids long. The trim removed 3 bases at V and 6 bases at J, leaving 5 bases unmatched. Germline V gene data show CDR1 as DFQATT and CDR2 as SNEGSKA (reference sequence).

This sequence joins TRBV5-1 and TRBJ2-1; D perhaps matches TRBD2 (6 bases). Trimming pared 4 bases from V and 5 bases from J, leaving 7 bases between. Per germline, CDR1 SGHRS and CDR2 YFSETQ. The CDR3 has 12 residues. The CDR3 sequence is CASSAGNNEQFF. The CDR3 DNA sequence: TGCGCCAGCAGCGCGGGGAACAATGAGCAGTTCTTC.

In this sample, this clone turned up once. The rearrangement joins TRBV2 to TRBJ1-1; D call uncertain. Germline CDR1 is SNHLY and CDR2 is FYNNEI. This CDR3 is 14 amino acids long. V lost 6 bases and J lost 0, with 11 bases in between. CDR3 nucleotide sequence: TGTGCCAGCAGAGAGCCCCTTATGAACACTGAAGCTTTCTTT. This encodes CASREPLMNTEAFF.

The chain joins TRBV19 to TRBJ1-1; a weak D match, TRBD1 (5 bases). The length of the CDR3 is 14 residues. V was cut by 2 bases and J by 1 base, with 8 bases left in between. Germline V CDR1 and CDR2: LNHDA, SQIVND (reference sequence). The CDR3 loop is CASSIKTGNTEAFF. CDR3 DNA sequence: TGTGCCAGTAGTATAAAAACAGGGAACACTGAAGCTTTCTTT.

The CDR3: CAISRDSSYNSPLHF. CDR3 coding DNA: TGTGCCATCAGTCGGGACAGCTCCTATAATTCACCCCTCCACTTT. The chain joins TRBV10-3 to TRBJ1-6; 7 bases align to TRBD1. Germline V gives CDR1 ENHRY, CDR2 SYGVKD. V dropped 5 bases and J dropped 0; count of bases not matched to a gene: 1. The CDR3 extends over 15 amino acids.

The rearrangement uses TRBV30 and TRBJ2-3, with a tentative D call TRBD1 (5 bases). The CDR3 spans 11 residues. Deletions cut 3 bases from V and 5 bases from J, with 6 bases between. Germline V CDR1 and CDR2: GTSNPN, SVGIG (reference sequence). CDR3 in amino acids: CAWSTGDTQYF. The CDR3 DNA reads as TGTGCCTGGAGCACAGGAGATACGCAGTATTTT.

The chain links TRBV7-9 to TRBJ1-1; 7 nucleotides line up with TRBD1. Germline lookup yields CDR1 SEHNR and CDR2 FQNEAQ (reference sequence). The ends lost 4 bases at V and 5 bases at J; junction bases unmatched: 1. The CDR3 extends over 12 amino acids. The CDR3 loop is CASSSQGTEAFF. CDR3 DNA: TGTGCCAGCAGCTCACAGGGGACTGAAGCTTTCTTT.

This clone occurred once. CDR3 in amino acids: CASRGWTSGTDTQYF. DNA for the CDR3: TGTGCCAGTAGGGGGTGGACTAGCGGAACAGATACGCAGTATTTT. The chain links TRBV19 to TRBJ2-3; 10 bases fit TRBD2. The CDR3 length is 15 residues. V shed 6 bases, J shed 3 bases, and the junction held 6 bases outside the gene matches. The germline CDR1 and CDR2 sequences are LNHDA and SQIVND (reference sequence).

The J gene is TRBJ1-2, the V gene TRBV28; D uncertain. Germline assignment: CDR1 MDHEN and CDR2 SYDVKM. The CDR3 contains 12 residues. V dropped 3 bases and J dropped 5 bases, with 7 bases sitting between them. The CDR3: CASSFGGYGYTF. CDR3 DNA sequence: TGTGCCAGCAGTTTCGGCGGTTATGGCTACACCTTC.

This chain joins TRBV29-1 and TRBJ1-1, with D maybe TRBD1 (5 bases). Trimming pared 0 bases from V and 5 bases from J, leaving 13 bases between. The germline CDR1 and CDR2 sequences are SQVTM and ANQGSEA. The CDR3 extends over 14 amino acids. As DNA, the CDR3 is TGCAGCGTTGAAGATAGTAAGGGGCAAACTGAAGCTTTCTTT. It is translated as CSVEDSKGQTEAFF.

The CDR3 DNA reads as TGTGCCAGCAGTTACTGGCAAAACACCGGGGAGCTGTTTTTT. This sequence encodes CASSYWQNTGELFF. The chain couples TRBV6-5 to TRBJ2-2; the D is unclear. V gave up 1 base and J gave up 2 bases, with 5 bases separating them. The CDR3 consists of 14 residues. From germline, CDR1 is MNHEY and CDR2 SVGAGI.

This chain joins TRBV19 and TRBJ1-2, with TRBD1 identical over 10 bases. The germline V gene has CDR1 LNHDA and CDR2 SQIVND (reference sequence). The CDR3 loop spans 16 amino acids. The J segment lost 4 bases and the V segment lost 8 bases, leaving 13 bases of the junction unmatched. The CDR3 is CASERDRGGYSYGYTF. The CDR3 DNA is TGTGCCAGTGAACGGGACAGGGGAGGATATAGCTATGGCTACACCTTC.

This sequence joins TRBV6-2 or TRBV6-3 and TRBJ1-6, with no clear D. CDR3 length equals 14 residues. V was clipped by 2 bases and J by 7 bases, with 9 bases between them. The germline V gene has CDR1 MNHEY and CDR2 SVGEGT. CDR3 sequence: CASSYTAENSPLHF. The CDR3 DNA reads as TGTGCCAGCAGTTACACAGCGGAGAATTCACCCCTCCACTTT.

The J gene is TRBJ2-5, the V gene TRBV7-3; unclear D gene. Trimming removed 2 bases from V and 7 bases from J, with 11 bases in between. CDR1 and CDR2 (germline): SGHTA, FQGTGA. The CDR3 runs to 13 residues. The CDR3 region is CASSLDRPGTQYF. Written as DNA, the CDR3 is TGTGCCAGCAGCTTAGACCGCCCGGGGACCCAGTACTTC.

The chain links TRBV19 to TRBJ1-5; D is possibly TRBD1 (5 bases). In germline, CDR1 is LNHDA, CDR2 SQIVND (reference sequence). This CDR3 is 15 amino acids long. The V gene lost 7 bases and the J gene lost 4 bases, with 17 bases spanning the gap. The CDR3 protein is CASTPYPDTNQPQHF. The CDR3 DNA sequence: TGTGCCAGTACCCCATATCCGGACACAAATCAGCCCCAGCATTTT.

CDR3: CASSYRTGSSRETQYF. Here the CDR3 DNA reads TGTGCCAGCAGTTACCGGACAGGGTCGAGTAGAGAGACCCAGTACTTC. The chain uses TRBV6-6 and TRBJ2-5, with TRBD1 identical over 8 bases. The CDR3 is made up of 16 amino acids. Germline-derived CDR1 and CDR2 are MNHNY and SVGAGI (reference sequence). The V segment lost 2 bases and the J segment 4 bases; nucleotides outside the gene matches: 9.

The chain combines TRBV9 with TRBJ1-2; 7 bases map to TRBD1. V trimming: 0 bases; J trimming: 4 bases; junction bases outside the gene matches: 9. Looked up from germline, CDR1 is SGDLS and CDR2 is YYNGEE. The length of the CDR3 is 16 residues. The CDR3, as DNA: TGTGCCAGCAGCGTAGCTGCGGAGGGGGCGGTCTATGGCTACACCTTC. This codes for CASSVAAEGAVYGYTF.

A single count supports this clone. The CDR3 region has the DNA TGTGCCACCAGTGATTCATGGACTGGCCTGAAGCAGTTCTTC. Amino acid sequence: CATSDSWTGLKQFF. V gene TRBV24-1 combines with J gene TRBJ2-1, with a weak D call TRBD2 (5 bases). The CDR3 covers 14 residues. Germline V gene lookup returns CDR1 KGHDR and CDR2 SFDVKD. V was trimmed by 2 bases and J by 11 bases, leaving 15 bases between them.

DNA of the CDR3: TGTGCCAGCAGCTCCGGGACAGAGTTTAACTATGGCTACACCTTC. Its protein product is CASSSGTEFNYGYTF. The chain is built from TRBV7-9 and TRBJ1-2, with 7 nucleotides matching TRBD1. The CDR3 consists of 15 residues. The germline gives CDR1 SEHNR, CDR2 FQNEAQ (reference sequence). V was pared by 4 bases and J by 1 base, with 6 bases of the junction left unmatched. The full variable domain, in which reference TRBV7-9 and TRBJ1-2 provide the parts outside the CDR3, is DTGVSQNPRHKITKRGQNVTFRCDPISEHNRLYWYRQTLGQGPEFLTYFQNEAQLEKSRLLSDRFSAERPKGSFSTLEIQRTEQGDSAMYLCASSSGTEFNYGYTFGSGTRLTVV.

The chain is built from TRBV5-1 and TRBJ1-2; TRBD1 is a possible D gene (5 bases). The germline V gene encodes CDR1 SGHRS and CDR2 YFSETQ. Trimming pared 2 bases from V and 5 bases from J, leaving 10 bases between. The CDR3 length is 13 residues. Here the CDR3 DNA reads TGCGCCAGCAGCTTCGGACAAAAATATGGCTACACCTTC. Translating gives CASSFGQKYGYTF.

The V call is TRBV2, the J call TRBJ2-7, with TRBD1 matching over 9 bases. Germline-derived CDR1 and CDR2 are SNHLY and FYNNEI. Trimming cost V 4 bases and J 0 bases; bases outside gene matches: 4. The CDR3 extends over 15 amino acids. In DNA form, the CDR3 reads TGTGCCAGCAGTGTCAACAGGGGGCTCTCCTACGAGCAGTACTTC. Its translation: CASSVNRGLSYEQYF. Variable domain in full (rest from reference TRBV2 and TRBJ2-7): EPEVTQTPSHQVTQMGQEVILRCVPISNHLYFYWYRQILGQKVEFLVSFYNNEISEKSEIFDDQFSVERPDGSNFTLKIRSTKLEDSAMYFCASSVNRGLSYEQYFGPGTRLTVT.

The chain uses TRBV5-8 and TRBJ1-3, with unresolved D. Trimming removed 3 bases from V and 0 bases from J, with 10 bases in between. Germline V gene data show CDR1 as SGHTS and CDR2 as YDEGEE. There are 15 residues in the CDR3. For the CDR3, the DNA is TGTGCCAGCAGCTACCCGGGGTTCTCTGGAAACACCATATATTTT. Amino acids: CASSYPGFSGNTIYF.

This sequence joins TRBV6-4 and TRBJ1-1; no reliable D call. This CDR3 spans 13 amino acids. Germline V gives CDR1 MRHNA, CDR2 SNTAGT. Between the trimmed V and J ends, which lost 2 bases and 4 bases, there was a span of 8 bases. CDR3 DNA sequence: TGTGCCAGCAGTGACGGCCGGGGCACTGAAGCTTTCTTT. It yields the protein CASSDGRGTEAFF.

With regard to this clone: The same CDR3 can be traced to other DNA sequences in this sample. The chain is built from TRBV2 and TRBJ1-1, with D hard to call. The CDR3 sequence is 13 residues long. Germline assignment: CDR1 SNHLY and CDR2 FYNNEI. Trimming took 0 bases from V and 3 from J, leaving 5 bases between them. The CDR3 region has the DNA TGTGCCAGCAGTGAAGCTCGGGACACTGAAGCTTTCTTT. Translating it yields CASSEARDTEAFF.

This chain links TRBV9 with TRBJ2-1; 13 bases match TRBD2. The CDR3 consists of 17 residues. Germline CDR1 is SGDLS and CDR2 is YYNGEE. Germline trimming cut 4 bases from V and 2 bases from J; bases unmatched to any gene: 6. CDR3 protein: CASSPRTSGGAYNEQFF. The DNA for the CDR3 is TGTGCCAGCAGCCCAAGAACTAGCGGGGGGGCCTACAATGAGCAGTTCTTC.

CDR3 sequence: CASSLVSGQSFGPLHF. CDR3 DNA: TGTGCCAGCAGTTTAGTTTCGGGACAGTCATTCGGGCCCCTCCACTTT. The chain joins TRBV28 to TRBJ1-6; TRBD1 matches at 7 bases. The V segment lost 2 bases and the J segment 13 bases; nucleotides outside the gene matches: 14. This CDR3 spans 16 amino acids. Germline CDR1 reads MDHEN; CDR2 reads SYDVKM.